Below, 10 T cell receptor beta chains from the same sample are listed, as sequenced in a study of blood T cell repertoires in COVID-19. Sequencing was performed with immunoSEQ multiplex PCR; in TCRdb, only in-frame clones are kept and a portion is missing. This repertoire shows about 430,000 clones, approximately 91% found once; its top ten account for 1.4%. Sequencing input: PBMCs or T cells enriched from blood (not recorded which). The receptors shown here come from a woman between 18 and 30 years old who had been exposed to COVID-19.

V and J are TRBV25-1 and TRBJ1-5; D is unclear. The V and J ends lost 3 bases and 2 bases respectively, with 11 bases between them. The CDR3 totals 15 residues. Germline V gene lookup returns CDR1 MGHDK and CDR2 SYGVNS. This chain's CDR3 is CASSDGVAGNQPQHF. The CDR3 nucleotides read TGTGCCAGCAGTGACGGGGTTGCCGGCAATCAGCCCCAGCATTTT.

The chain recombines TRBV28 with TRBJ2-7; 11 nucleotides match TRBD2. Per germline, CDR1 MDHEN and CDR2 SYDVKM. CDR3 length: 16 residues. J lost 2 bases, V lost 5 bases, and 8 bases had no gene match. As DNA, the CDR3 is TGTGCCAGCAGTGCCGCCGGGACTAGCGGAACCTACGAGCAGTACTTC. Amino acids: CASSAAGTSGTYEQYF.

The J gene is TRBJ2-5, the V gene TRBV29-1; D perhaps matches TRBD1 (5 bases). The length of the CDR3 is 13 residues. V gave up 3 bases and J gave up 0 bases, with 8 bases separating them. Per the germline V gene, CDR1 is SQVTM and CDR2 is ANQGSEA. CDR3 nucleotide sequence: TGCAGCGTTGAGGTGACAGACCAAGAGACCCAGTACTTC. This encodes CSVEVTDQETQYF. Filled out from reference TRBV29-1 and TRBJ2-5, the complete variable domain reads SAVISQKPSRDICQRGTSLTIQCQVDSQVTMMFWYRQQPGQSLTLIATANQGSEATYESGFVIDKFPISRPNLTFSTLTVSNMSPEDSSIYLCSVEVTDQETQYFGPGTRLLVL.

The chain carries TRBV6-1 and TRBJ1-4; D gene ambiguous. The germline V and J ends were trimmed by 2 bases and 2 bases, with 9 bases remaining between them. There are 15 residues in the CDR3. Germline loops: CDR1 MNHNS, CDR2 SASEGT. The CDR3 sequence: CASSETGRTNEKLFF. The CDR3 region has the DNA TGTGCCAGCAGTGAAACCGGTCGGACTAATGAAAAACTGTTTTTT.

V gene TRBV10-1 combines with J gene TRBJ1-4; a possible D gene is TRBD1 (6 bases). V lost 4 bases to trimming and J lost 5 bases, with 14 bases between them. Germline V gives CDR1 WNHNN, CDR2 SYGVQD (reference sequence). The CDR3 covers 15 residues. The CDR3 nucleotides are TGCGCCAGCAGTGGGGCCTGGGGGCGGAATGAAAAACTGTTTTTT. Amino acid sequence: CASSGAWGRNEKLFF.

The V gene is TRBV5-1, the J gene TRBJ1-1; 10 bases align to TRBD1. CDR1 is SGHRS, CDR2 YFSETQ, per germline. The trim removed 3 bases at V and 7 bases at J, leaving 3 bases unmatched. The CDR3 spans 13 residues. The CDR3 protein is CASSSGTGDEAFF. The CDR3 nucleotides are TGCGCCAGCAGCTCAGGGACAGGGGATGAAGCTTTCTTT.

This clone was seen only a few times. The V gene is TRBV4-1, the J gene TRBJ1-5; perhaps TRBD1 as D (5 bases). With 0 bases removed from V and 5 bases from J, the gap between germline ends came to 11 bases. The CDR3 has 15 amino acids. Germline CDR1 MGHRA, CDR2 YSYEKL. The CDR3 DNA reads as TGCGCCAGCAGCCAAGAGGGGCGTCAGGATCAGCCCCAGCATTTT. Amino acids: CASSQEGRQDQPQHF.

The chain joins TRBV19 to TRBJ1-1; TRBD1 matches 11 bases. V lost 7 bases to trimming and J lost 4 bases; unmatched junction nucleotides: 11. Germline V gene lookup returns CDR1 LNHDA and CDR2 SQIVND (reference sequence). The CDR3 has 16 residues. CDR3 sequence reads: CASTLGQGAWGTEAFF. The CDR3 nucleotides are TGTGCCAGTACCCTTGGACAGGGGGCCTGGGGCACTGAAGCTTTCTTT.

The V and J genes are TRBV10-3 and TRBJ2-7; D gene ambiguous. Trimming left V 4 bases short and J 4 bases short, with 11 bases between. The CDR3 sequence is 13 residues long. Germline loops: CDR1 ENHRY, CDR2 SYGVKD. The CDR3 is CAISANPEYEQYF. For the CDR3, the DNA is TGTGCCATCAGTGCGAACCCCGAGTACGAGCAGTACTTC.

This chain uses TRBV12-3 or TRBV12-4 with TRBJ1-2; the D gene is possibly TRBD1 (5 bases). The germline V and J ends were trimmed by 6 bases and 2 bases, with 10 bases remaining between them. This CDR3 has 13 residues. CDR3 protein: CASRDQGNYGYTF. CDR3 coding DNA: TGTGCCAGCAGAGATCAGGGAAACTATGGCTACACCTTC.